The 29 T cell receptor beta chains in this list originate from one sample, sequenced in a study of blood T cells in healthy people across ages. The authors ran a second PCR of about 6 to 11 cycles using a sample-barcoded 5' primer and a J-beta primer mix. TCRdb processed the 5' RACE reads anew with MiXCR; each CDR3 protein has one entry. This table has about 540,000 distinct CDR3 sequences, around 24% appearing once. These sequences were also reported in another study, on T cells of mothers and their children.

The source material was blood. These receptors were taken from a boy between 5 and 17 years old in good health.

J is TRBJ2-3 and V is TRBV2, with a tentative D call TRBD2 (6 bases). This CDR3 region has 15 residues. Germline V gene data show CDR1 as SNHLY and CDR2 as FYNNEI. V lost 4 bases and J lost 2, with 13 bases in between. CDR3 coding DNA: TGTGCCAGCAGTGTTGGCGGGGTGAACACAGATACGCAGTATTTT. This encodes CASSVGGVNTDTQYF.

This clonotype came up a few times. The genes are TRBV2 and TRBJ2-4; the match to TRBD2 covers 9 bases. V shed 1 base, J shed 6 bases, and the junction held 4 bases outside the gene matches. The germline gives CDR1 SNHLY, CDR2 FYNNEI. The CDR3 covers 15 residues. The CDR3 region is CASSEEGTSRNIQYF. CDR3 in DNA: TGTGCCAGCAGTGAAGAAGGGACTAGCAGAAACATTCAGTACTTC.

The chain links TRBV29-1 to TRBJ2-7, with 8 bases identical to TRBD2. Trimming at V came to 0 bases and at J to 4 bases, leaving 5 bases not matched to a gene. This CDR3 comprises 14 residues. Germline CDR1 SQVTM, CDR2 ANQGSEA. The CDR3 reads CSVEEYSGKYEQYF. The CDR3 nucleotides are TGCAGCGTTGAAGAGTATAGCGGGAAGTACGAGCAGTACTTC.

The chain is built from TRBV6-4 and TRBJ2-7; D is uncertain. The J call may not be correct, given that the DNA end is closer to TRBJ2-1. This CDR3 contains 12 residues. Germline V gene data show CDR1 as MRHNA and CDR2 as SNTAGT. The CDR3 DNA is TGTGCCAGCAGGCTCGGTGGGCTAGACCAGTTCTTC. It is translated as CASRLGGLDQFF.

The rearrangement uses TRBV28 and TRBJ2-5; possibly TRBD1 for D (6 bases). From germline, CDR1 is MDHEN and CDR2 SYDVKM. The CDR3 contains 13 residues. The V gene lost 6 bases and the J gene lost 3 bases, with 11 bases spanning the gap. In DNA form, the CDR3 reads TGTGCCAGCAGCAGGGGTTTAGAAGAGACCCAGTACTTC. It codes for CASSRGLEETQYF.

The rearrangement joins TRBV7-2 to TRBJ2-5, with D hard to call. The CDR3 runs to 17 residues. Germline V lookup: CDR1 SGHTA, CDR2 FQGNSA. Trimming took 11 bases from V and 0 from J, leaving 25 bases between them. CDR3 protein: CALCPPTHTKYQETQYF. Here the CDR3 DNA reads TGTGCCTTATGTCCCCCCACGCACACAAAATACCAAGAGACCCAGTACTTC.

The chain uses TRBV3-1 and TRBJ2-7; TRBD2 aligns across 10 bases. The length of the CDR3 is 14 residues. The V gene's germline CDR1 is LGHDT and CDR2 YNNKEL (reference sequence). V trimming: 4 bases; J trimming: 5 bases; junction bases outside the gene matches: 5. CDR3: CASSRSSGRDEQYF. The CDR3 nucleotides read TGTGCCAGCAGCCGATCTAGCGGGAGAGACGAGCAGTACTTC.

This chain links TRBV29-1 with TRBJ2-5, with D maybe TRBD2 (7 bases). V lost 2 bases and J 5 bases, leaving 15 bases between the germline ends. Germline-derived CDR1 and CDR2 are SQVTM and ANQGSEA. The CDR3 is 14 amino acids. CDR3 loop: CSVEWRGGLETQYF. The CDR3 DNA sequence: TGCAGCGTTGAATGGAGGGGGGGCTTGGAGACCCAGTACTTC. The full variable domain, rest sourced from reference TRBV29-1 and TRBJ2-5, is SAVISQKPSRDICQRGTSLTIQCQVDSQVTMMFWYRQQPGQSLTLIATANQGSEATYESGFVIDKFPISRPNLTFSTLTVSNMSPEDSSIYLCSVEWRGGLETQYFGPGTRLLVL.

There are many counts of this clonotype. The chain has TRBV7-2 and TRBJ2-1, with D perhaps matching TRBD2 (5 bases). There are 18 residues in the CDR3. Looked up from germline, CDR1 is SGHTA and CDR2 is FQGNSA. Trimming stripped 5 bases from V and 0 bases from J, with 20 bases between. The DNA of the CDR3 is TGTGCCAGCAGCCCTAACGAGGACTGGGTTAGCTCCTACAATGAGCAGTTCTTC. Translating gives CASSPNEDWVSSYNEQFF.

This clonotype ranks as medium-sized. This chain links TRBV20-1 with TRBJ2-5; tentative D call: TRBD2 (5 bases). The V end lost 0 bases, the J end lost 1 base, and 15 bases lay between the germline ends. Germline V gene lookup returns CDR1 DFQATT and CDR2 SNEGSKA (reference sequence). This CDR3 is 16 amino acids long. The CDR3 nucleotides read TGCAGTGCTAGAGATCTTGAGGGTCCCGCCCAAGAGACCCAGTACTTC. Protein: CSARDLEGPAQETQYF.

The chain links TRBV5-6 to TRBJ2-3, with D unclear. The V end lost 0 bases, the J end lost 1 base, and 18 bases lay between the germline ends. The CDR3 totals 18 residues. In germline, CDR1 is SGHDT, CDR2 YYEEEE. CDR3 DNA: TGTGCCAGCAGCTTGGTGGGCGGCAGGATATATCGCACAGATACGCAGTATTTT. Translating it yields CASSLVGGRIYRTDTQYF.

The chain employs TRBV24-1 and TRBJ1-2, with a tentative D call TRBD1 (6 bases). Per germline, CDR1 KGHDR and CDR2 SFDVKD. This CDR3 comprises 13 residues. V lost 8 bases to trimming and J lost 8 bases, with 17 bases between them. The CDR3 loop is CATKGHRDAGYTF. The CDR3 DNA is TGTGCCACCAAGGGTCACAGGGATGCAGGCTACACCTTC.

CDR3 nucleotides: TGTGCCAGCCTGGGACAAGTAGCCAAAAACATTCAGTACTTC. Translated: CASLGQVAKNIQYF. The chain is built from TRBV2 and TRBJ2-4; a possible D gene is TRBD1 (6 bases). Trimming cost V 8 bases and J 0 bases, with 11 bases left between them. Looked up from germline, CDR1 is SNHLY and CDR2 is FYNNEI. There are 14 residues in the CDR3.

The chain links TRBV4-1 to TRBJ1-1, with a weak D call TRBD1 (5 bases). This CDR3 has 16 residues. Trimming removed 4 bases from V and 1 base from J, with 16 bases in between. Germline assignment: CDR1 MGHRA and CDR2 YSYEKL. CDR3 bases: TGCGCCAGCAGCCTGACCCGGGACCGTAGGAACACTGAAGCTTTCTTT. This codes for CASSLTRDRRNTEAFF.

The sample holds a few counts of this clonotype. The CDR3 sequence: CASSSGGSGNTIYF. DNA for the CDR3: TGTGCCAGCAGCTCCGGGGGCTCTGGAAACACCATATATTTT. The rearrangement joins TRBV7-9 to TRBJ1-3; tentative D call: TRBD1 (5 bases). The CDR3 covers 14 residues. Per the germline V gene, CDR1 is SEHNR and CDR2 is FQNEAQ (reference sequence). Trimming pared 4 bases from V and 0 bases from J, leaving 7 bases between.

The chain recombines TRBV6-5 with TRBJ1-2, with D uncertain. The CDR3 sequence is 12 residues long. With 7 bases removed from V and 6 bases from J, the gap between germline ends came to 12 bases. Per germline, CDR1 MNHEY and CDR2 SVGAGI. CDR3 DNA: TGTGCCAGCATGACCCTGGGCCATGGCTACACCTTC. Residues: CASMTLGHGYTF.

This clonotype appeared a few times. The chain uses TRBV7-9 and TRBJ2-5; D is ambiguous. The assigned J gene may be wrong: the sequence end matches TRBJ2-1 better. The CDR3 sequence is 15 residues long. Germline V gives CDR1 SEHNR, CDR2 FQNEAQ (reference sequence). The CDR3 DNA reads TGTGCCAGCAGCTCTGCCCCGGGCCCTATCTATGAGCAGTTCTTC. Residues: CASSSAPGPIYEQFF.

This clonotype was observed a handful of times. The gene calls are TRBV5-1 and TRBJ2-1; 10 positions agree with TRBD1. CDR1 is SGHRS and CDR2 is YFSETQ in the germline V gene. The CDR3 has 17 amino acids. Trimming at V came to 4 bases and at J to 3 bases, leaving 10 bases not matched to a gene. The CDR3 nucleotides are TGCGCCAGCAGCACACCGACAGGGGGCAAATACTACAATGAGCAGTTCTTC. As protein: CASSTPTGGKYYNEQFF.

The sample holds a few counts of this clonotype. This sequence joins TRBV5-1 and TRBJ2-7, with 11 bases lining up with TRBD1. V trimming: 4 bases; J trimming: 10 bases; junction bases outside the gene matches: 7. Germline CDR1 and CDR2: SGHRS and YFSETQ. The CDR3 sequence is 13 residues long. CDR3 residues: CASSIGQGALQYF. CDR3 coding DNA: TGCGCCAGCAGCATAGGACAGGGGGCGCTTCAGTACTTC.

The V gene is TRBV20-1, the J gene TRBJ2-7, with D unclear. The CDR3 is made up of 16 amino acids. V gave up 4 bases and J gave up 2 bases, with 21 bases separating them. CDR1 and CDR2 from the germline V gene are DFQATT and SNEGSKA (reference sequence). The CDR3 sequence is CSATERRYDRTYEQYF. The DNA of the CDR3 is TGCAGTGCTACGGAGCGCCGGTACGACCGTACCTACGAGCAGTACTTC.

This clonotype was counted a few times. The chain recombines TRBV12-3 or TRBV12-4 with TRBJ2-5; 7 nucleotides agree with TRBD2. V trimming: 8 bases; J trimming: 5 bases; junction bases outside the gene matches: 11. The CDR3 is 14 residues long. The CDR3 protein is CASGAGAIQETQYF. The CDR3 coding sequence is TGTGCCAGCGGCGCGGGAGCTATCCAGGAGACCCAGTACTTC.

The chain joins TRBV30 to TRBJ2-5; D may be TRBD1 (5 bases). Judging by the DNA end, TRBJ2-7 fits better; the J call may be wrong. The CDR3 consists of 13 residues. Per germline, CDR1 GTSNPN and CDR2 SVGIG (reference sequence). CDR3 nucleotides: TGTGCCTGGTCTCAGGGATTTTTCTACGAGCAGTACTTC. Its translation: CAWSQGFFYEQYF.

This clonotype has just a few counts. V is TRBV6-2 or TRBV6-3 and J is TRBJ2-7; tentatively, D is TRBD1 (5 bases). The CDR3 is 12 amino acids. V was pared by 11 bases and J by 3 bases, with 14 bases between. Germline V gene data show CDR1 as MNHEY and CDR2 as SVGEGT. The DNA of the CDR3 is TGTGCCTCCCGCGACAGATACTACGAGCAGTACTTC. This codes for CASRDRYYEQYF.

The CDR3: CASSLIQGEKLFF. As DNA, the CDR3 is TGTGCCAGCAGCTTGATACAGGGGGAAAAACTGTTTTTT. This chain connects TRBV7-2 to TRBJ1-4; 7 bases fit TRBD1. The germline V gene encodes CDR1 SGHTA and CDR2 FQGNSA. This CDR3 has 13 residues. J gave up 8 bases and V 3 bases, and 3 bases lay outside the gene matches.

Concerning this clonotype: A read error may produce the germline difference seen at one junction end. This chain joins TRBV12-3 or TRBV12-4 and TRBJ2-3, with 8 bases identical to TRBD2. This CDR3 contains 15 residues. CDR3 nucleotides: TGTGCCAGCAGAATCAGCGGGGGTAGCACAGATACGGAGTATTTT. Its protein product is CASRISGGSTDTEYF.

This clonotype has a handful of counts. Its ends do not fully match the called genes, so a read error is possible. J is TRBJ2-4 and V is TRBV15; D is unresolved. The CDR3 runs to 12 residues. Looked up from germline, CDR1 is LNHNV and CDR2 is YYDKDF (reference sequence). The CDR3 spells CAASRGDPIQYF. The CDR3 DNA reads TGTGCCGCCAGCAGAGGCGACCCGATTCAGTACTTC.

The chain combines TRBV7-2 with TRBJ2-5; no clear D. The CDR3 is made up of 14 amino acids. In germline, CDR1 is SGHTA, CDR2 FQGNSA. V lost 1 base to trimming and J lost 2 bases, with 8 bases between them. CDR3 nucleotides: TGTGCCAGCAGCTTAGGTGTCCTACAAGAGACCCAGTACTTC. It codes for CASSLGVLQETQYF. Filled out from reference TRBV7-2 and TRBJ2-5, the complete variable domain reads GAGVSQSPSNKVTEKGKDVELRCDPISGHTALYWYRQSLGQGLEFLIYFQGNSAPDKSGLPSDRFSAERTGGSVSTLTIQRTQQEDSAVYLCASSLGVLQETQYFGPGTRLLVL.

This clonotype was seen more than once but under ten times. The chain recombines TRBV4-3 with TRBJ2-7; 7 bases match TRBD1. V was clipped by 1 base and J by 7 bases; unmatched bases: 7. Germline V gene lookup returns CDR1 LGHNA and CDR2 YSLEER. The CDR3 length is 14 residues. Written as DNA, the CDR3 is TGCGCCAGCAGCCAAGGGACAGGCCCCGGGGAGCAGTACTTC. Amino acid sequence: CASSQGTGPGEQYF.

This rearrangement joins TRBV29-1 to TRBJ2-3; D not resolved. Germline V lookup: CDR1 SQVTM, CDR2 ANQGSEA. The CDR3 runs to 14 residues. V was pared by 6 bases and J by 8 bases, with 21 bases between. The CDR3 is CSVSIGLSIGTQYF. The CDR3 region has the DNA TGCAGCGTCTCAATAGGTCTTTCAATTGGTACGCAGTATTTT.